This is a list of T cell receptor beta chains from one sample in a study of Ad26.COV2.S vaccination and SARS-CoV-2 variants. TCRdb keeps only in-frame clones here, not all; method: immunoSEQ multiplex PCR. The sample records around 340,000 clones, 88% being singletons. The material was peripheral blood, obtained in a trial of Ad26.COV2.S vaccine versus placebo. Every receptor here comes from a person aged 18 to 59 who received the Ad26.COV2.S COVID-19 vaccine or a placebo. Each CDR3 is given without its conserved first and last residue. Fields, in order: J gene, V gene, CDR3 protein.

J: TRBJ2-1; V: TRBV5-6; CDR3: ASSLGQNYNEQF
J: TRBJ1-5; V: TRBV29-1; CDR3: SASDAVSNQPQH
J: TRBJ1-1; V: TRBV25-1; CDR3: ASSKPGQGKTEAF
J: TRBJ1-2; V: TRBV5-1; CDR3: ASSLDGGYT
J: TRBJ1-2; V: TRBV28; CDR3: ASSLIPRNYGYT
J: TRBJ2-3; V: TRBV7-3; CDR3: ASSPAGVTDTQY
J: TRBJ2-5; V: TRBV3-1/TRBV3-2; CDR3: ASSQDQGSSY
J: TRBJ1-6; V: TRBV14; CDR3: ASSQDPRQASSYNSPLH
J: TRBJ1-2; V: TRBV7-2; CDR3: ASSLPPSDGYT
J: TRBJ2-1; V: TRBV7-2; CDR3: ASSRGQANEQF
J: TRBJ2-7; V: TRBV19; CDR3: ASSNRLAVSYEQY
J: TRBJ2-3; V: TRBV28; CDR3: ASSLQGPDTQY
J: TRBJ1-1; V: TRBV28; CDR3: ASMFAGEAF
J: TRBJ1-5; V: TRBV6-6; CDR3: ASSPPGRQSGPQH
J: TRBJ2-1; V: TRBV7-2; CDR3: ASSLGAAIYNEQF
J: TRBJ1-5; V: TRBV15; CDR3: ATSRPTDQPQH
J: TRBJ2-3; V: TRBV7-9; CDR3: ASSFQGDTQY
J: TRBJ1-5; V: TRBV7-6; CDR3: ASSLTGGNQPQH
J: TRBJ1-3; V: TRBV15; CDR3: ATSRGTNSGNTIY
J: TRBJ1-2; V: TRBV30; CDR3: AWSVRRQVLNYGYT
J: TRBJ1-2; V: TRBV21-1; CDR3: ASRVVHGYT
J: TRBJ2-5; V: TRBV27; CDR3: ASSFLRPVSSGGGETQY
J: TRBJ2-1; V: TRBV4-1; CDR3: ASSHPTRAGDYNEQF
J: TRBJ1-4; V: TRBV4-3; CDR3: ASSQGGGGQRHEKLF
J: TRBJ2-7; V: TRBV4-2; CDR3: ASSQSAGGYEQY
J: TRBJ2-2; V: TRBV9; CDR3: ASSVESTGELF
J: TRBJ2-7; V: TRBV6-6; CDR3: ASSLKTGSGTYEQY
J: TRBJ2-3; V: TRBV19; CDR3: ASSAGLAGFTDTQY
J: TRBJ2-7; V: TRBV6-5; CDR3: AIPAGVGYEQY
J: TRBJ2-5; V: TRBV9; CDR3: ASSVGGTNLGETQY
J: TRBJ2-7; V: TRBV7-9; CDR3: ASSPPGGAQEYEQY
J: TRBJ1-1; V: TRBV4-3; CDR3: ASSQDSGQNTEAF